This T cell receptor beta chain was profiled in a study of blood T cell repertoires in COVID-19. About the study: The United States, Italy and Spain were the sources of the acute and convalescent COVID-19 samples. PBMCs, B-cell-depleted T cells, or T cells provided the cDNA or gDNA that made up the material.

V was cut by 6 bases and J by 2 bases, with 8 bases left in between. This CDR3 has 12 amino acids. In germline, CDR1 is SNHLY, CDR2 FYNNEI. Study processing details: It was from reference gene primer amplification that nucleated cell counts were estimated. The data were produced by immunoSEQ multiplex PCR, yet TCRdb's version contains in-frame clones alone and is incomplete. The DNA gave D and trimming, while V, J and clone size come from that table. Among under 150,000 clones listed, about 90% were seen once. Sample: peripheral blood. The TCR was taken from a woman in her fifties or sixties with acute or convalescent COVID-19. The chain couples TRBV2 to TRBJ2-7; possible D gene TRBD1, 5 bases. CDR3: CASSRVTYEQYF. The CDR3 DNA sequence: TGTGCCAGCAGCAGGGTCACCTACGAGCAGTACTTC. The full variable domain, completed using reference TRBV2 and TRBJ2-7, is EPEVTQTPSHQVTQMGQEVILRCVPISNHLYFYWYRQILGQKVEFLVSFYNNEISEKSEIFDDQFSVERPDGSNFTLKIRSTKLEDSAMYFCASSRVTYEQYFGPGTRLTVT.